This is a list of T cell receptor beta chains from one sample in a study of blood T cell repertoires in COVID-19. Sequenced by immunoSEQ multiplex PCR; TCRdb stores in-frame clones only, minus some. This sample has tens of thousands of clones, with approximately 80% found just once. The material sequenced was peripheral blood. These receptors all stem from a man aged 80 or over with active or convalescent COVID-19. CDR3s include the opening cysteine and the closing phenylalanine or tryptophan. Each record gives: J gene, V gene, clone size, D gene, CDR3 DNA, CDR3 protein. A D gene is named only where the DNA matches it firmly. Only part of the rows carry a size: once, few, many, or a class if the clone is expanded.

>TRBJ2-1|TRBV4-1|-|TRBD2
TGCGCCAGCAGCCCCGGACTAGCGGGAGTGTGGAATGAGCAGTTCTTC
CASSPGLAGVWNEQFF
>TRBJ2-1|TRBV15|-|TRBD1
TGTGCCACCAGCAGAGCCTCCTTGGGACAGGGGAACAATGAGCAGTTCTTC
CATSRASLGQGNNEQFF
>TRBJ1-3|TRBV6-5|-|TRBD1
TGTGCCAGCTCGCGGACAGGGTTATATGGAAACACCATATATTTT
CASSRTGLYGNTIYF
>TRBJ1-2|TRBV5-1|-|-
TGCGCCAGCAGCCCTACTTTCAGGGGCGCTAACTATGGCTACACCTTC
CASSPTFRGANYGYTF
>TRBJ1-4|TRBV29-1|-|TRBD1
TGCAGCGTTGGGGTACAGGGGGATGGAAAACTGTTTTTT
CSVGVQGDGKLFF
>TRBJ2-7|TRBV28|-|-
TGTGCCAGCTCCACGGGGGTCGCACTCCGCTACGAGCAGTACTTC
CASSTGVALRYEQYF
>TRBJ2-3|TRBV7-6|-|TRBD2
TGTGCCAGCAGCTTTAGGGCGGGGGGGTATGGCACAGATACGCAGTATTTT
CASSFRAGGYGTDTQYF
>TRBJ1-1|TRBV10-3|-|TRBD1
TGTGCCATCAGAGACAGGGGGCGTGCGGACACTGAAGCTTTCTTT
CAIRDRGRADTEAFF
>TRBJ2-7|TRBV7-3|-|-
TGTGCCAGCAGCTCCAACGATCGGGGGACCGAGCAGTACTTC
CASSSNDRGTEQYF
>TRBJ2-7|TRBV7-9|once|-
TGTGCCAGCAGCCCCGGGGACACTTCCTACGAGCAGTACTTC
CASSPGDTSYEQYF
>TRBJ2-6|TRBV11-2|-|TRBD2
TGTGCCAGCAGCTTAATAGGCGGCGGGGGGCTCTCTGGGGCCAACGTCCTGACTTTC
CASSLIGGGGLSGANVLTF
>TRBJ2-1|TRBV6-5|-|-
TGTGCCAGCAGCGCACGTACGGCAGGGAATGAGCAGTTCTTC
CASSARTAGNEQFF
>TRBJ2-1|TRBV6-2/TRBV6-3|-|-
TGTGCCAGCAGTTACTCCCCTCCTGGCGGGATCTACAATGAGCAGTTCTTC
CASSYSPPGGIYNEQFF
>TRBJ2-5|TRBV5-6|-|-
TGTGCCAGCAGCTTTAGGGGGTCGGGCAGGGGACAAGAGACCCAGTACTTC
CASSFRGSGRGQETQYF
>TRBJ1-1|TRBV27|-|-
TGTGCCAGCAGTTGGACAAGGAACACTGAAGCTTTCTTT
CASSWTRNTEAFF
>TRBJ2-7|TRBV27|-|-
TGTGCCAGCAGTCCGACAGGTCCCTACGAGCAGTACTTC
CASSPTGPYEQYF